This T cell receptor (beta chain) came from a study of human T cells and chemical hapten exposure. The study's findings and limits: PT1 expanded TCR numbers tracked positively with patch test score.

One entry per CDR3 protein results from TCRdb running MiXCR on the RACE reads. The data show nearly 110,000 distinct CDR3 sequences, 12% seen once. This clonotype was seen a handful of times. The target antigen is unknown. CDR1 KGHDR and CDR2 SFDVKD come from the germline V gene. CDR3 length equals 15 residues. Trimming removed 5 bases from V and 0 bases from J, with 10 bases in between. The time point here: pre-sensitization, week 0. Sample treatment: therapeutic diphenylcyclopropenone sensitization with weekly scalp DPC. The clonotype originates from a woman aged 45-65 years with alopecia areata. Some clones in this sample may be carry-over from other donors' samples. This sample comprised whole blood, obtained in connection with sensitization to the hapten diphenylcyclopropenone (DPC). This sequence joins TRBV24-1 and TRBJ1-5; a weak D match, TRBD1 (6 bases). In nucleotides, the CDR3 is TGTGCCACCAGTGGAGGGGGGGATAGCAATCAGCCCCAGCATTTT. Its translation: CATSGGGDSNQPQHF.